Below, 28 T cell receptor beta chains from the same sample are listed, as sequenced in a study of T-cell memory formation after mild COVID-19. One entry per CDR3 protein, called by TCRdb with MiXCR from the 5' RACE reads. The sample contains over 300,000 distinct CDR3 sequences, roughly 19% of which appear only once. Sequenced: PBMCs or a T cell subset sorted from them (not recorded which). Source of these receptors: a man aged 18 to 35 who had mild COVID-19 (a few samples of this study predate the infection). Cell type and time point are not known.

The chain joins TRBV4-3 to TRBJ2-6; 8 bases fit TRBD1. CDR1 is LGHNA, CDR2 YSLEER, per germline. There are 19 residues in the CDR3. J lost 2 bases, V lost 1 base, and 10 bases had no gene match. The CDR3 DNA follows: TGCGCCAGCAGCCAAGGTCTCACAGGGGGAAATGCTGGGGCCAACGTCCTGACTTTC. This translates into CASSQGLTGGNAGANVLTF.

The sample holds a few counts of this clonotype. The chain uses TRBV7-9 and TRBJ1-5; D is unclear. The CDR3 has 14 residues. Trimming shortened V by 5 bases and J by 4 bases, and 12 bases separated the two germline ends. Germline loops: CDR1 SEHNR, CDR2 FQNEAQ (reference sequence). This CDR3 is CASSLGFGNQPQHF. In DNA, the CDR3 is TGTGCCAGCAGCCTAGGATTCGGGAATCAGCCCCAGCATTTT.

The table lists this clonotype with a few counts. The chain employs TRBV4-1 and TRBJ2-7; no reliable D call. Germline V lookup: CDR1 MGHRA, CDR2 YSYEKL. The CDR3 totals 14 residues. With 11 bases removed from V and 3 bases from J, the gap between germline ends came to 20 bases. The CDR3 sequence: CAPYKGPHRYEQYV. The CDR3 region has the DNA TGCGCCCCCTACAAGGGTCCCCATCGCTACGAGCAGTACGTC.

V gene TRBV5-8 combines with J gene TRBJ1-2; TRBD1 matches at 8 bases. Germline CDR1 and CDR2: SGHTS and YDEGEE. The CDR3 has 13 amino acids. Germline trimming cut 5 bases from V and 7 bases from J; bases unmatched to any gene: 7. The CDR3 here is CASRRPGGSGYTF. Here the CDR3 DNA reads TGTGCCAGCAGACGGCCAGGGGGCTCTGGCTACACCTTC.

This sequence joins TRBV4-1 and TRBJ2-7; D gene ambiguous. Germline CDR1 MGHRA, CDR2 YSYEKL. The CDR3 spans 14 residues. Trimming took 2 bases from V and 4 from J, leaving 12 bases between them. CDR3 bases: TGCGCCAGCAGCCAATCCCCGGATTTTTACGAGCAGTACGTC. This sequence encodes CASSQSPDFYEQYV.

In its sample, this clonotype was seen a few times. The rearrangement joins TRBV5-1 to TRBJ2-1; D might be TRBD1 (6 bases). This CDR3 has 15 residues. The germline V and J ends were trimmed by 5 bases and 2 bases, with 14 bases remaining between them. Germline V gene sequence: CDR1 SGHRS, CDR2 YFSETQ. The CDR3 is CASSPQGPTYNEQFF. The CDR3, as DNA: TGCGCCAGCAGTCCGCAGGGGCCCACCTACAATGAGCAGTTCTTC. The whole variable domain, filled in from reference TRBV5-1 and TRBJ2-1, reads KAGVTQTPRYLIKTRGQQVTLSCSPISGHRSVSWYQQTPGQGLQFLFEYFSETQRNKGNFPGRFSGRQFSNSRSEMNVSTLELGDSALYLCASSPQGPTYNEQFFGPGTRLTVL.

This clonotype has at least ten counts. The chain combines TRBV7-3 with TRBJ2-2; TRBD2 matches at 9 bases. The V gene end was trimmed by 4 bases and the J gene end by 4 bases; junction bases not matched to a gene: 4. The CDR3 runs 15 residues. Germline CDR1 reads SGHTA; CDR2 reads FQGTGA. CDR3 DNA sequence: TGTGCCAGCAGCTCCTCAGCGGGGGGCACCGGGGAGCTGTTTTTT. Translating gives CASSSSAGGTGELFF.

This clonotype came up a few times. This chain uses TRBV29-1 with TRBJ2-7; TRBD2 agrees at 8 bases. The CDR3 totals 13 residues. J was trimmed by 3 bases and V by 4 bases; bases with no gene match: 5. Germline V gene sequence: CDR1 SQVTM, CDR2 ANQGSEA. The CDR3 region is CSVGGGGLYEQYF. Here the CDR3 DNA reads TGCAGCGTTGGAGGCGGGGGGCTCTACGAGCAGTACTTC.

V gene TRBV7-2 combines with J gene TRBJ1-5; D remains ambiguous. Germline loops: CDR1 SGHTA, CDR2 FQGNSA. V lost 5 bases to trimming and J lost 2 bases, with 13 bases between them. The CDR3 spans 15 residues. CDR3 loop: CASSPSGERNQPQHF. CDR3 nucleotides: TGTGCCAGCAGCCCCAGCGGGGAGCGCAATCAGCCCCAGCATTTT.

The chain carries TRBV4-2 and TRBJ1-2, with 9 bases aligning to TRBD1. The CDR3 has 13 residues. V was clipped by 1 base and J by 6 bases; unmatched bases: 0. Germline V gene lookup returns CDR1 LGHNA and CDR2 YNFKEQ. CDR3 region: CASSQGTGDGYTF. The CDR3, as DNA: TGTGCCAGCAGCCAAGGGACAGGGGATGGCTACACCTTC.

This clonotype was detected ten times or more. The V gene is TRBV5-1, the J gene TRBJ1-1, with D possibly being TRBD1 (5 bases). V was pared by 5 bases and J by 4 bases, with 15 bases between. CDR1 SGHRS and CDR2 YFSETQ come from the germline V gene. The CDR3 length is 14 residues. In DNA, the CDR3 is TGCGCCAGCAGGAATCAGGGTTCGAGCACTGAAGCTTTCTTT. This gives the protein CASRNQGSSTEAFF.

The V and J genes are TRBV15 and TRBJ1-6, with TRBD1 matching 8 bases. Germline V gene data show CDR1 as LNHNV and CDR2 as YYDKDF (reference sequence). The V gene end was trimmed by 1 base and the J gene end by 11 bases; junction bases not matched to a gene: 7. This CDR3 comprises 15 residues. The CDR3, as DNA: TGTGCCACCAGCAGAGGCGCCGACAGGGGCCCACCCCTCCACTTT. Translating gives CATSRGADRGPPLHF.

This clonotype has a count of ten or more. This chain links TRBV5-1 with TRBJ2-7, with no clear D. Trimming stripped 1 base from V and 3 bases from J, with 11 bases between. From germline, CDR1 is SGHRS and CDR2 YFSETQ. This CDR3 comprises 14 residues. The DNA for the CDR3 is TGCGCCAGCAGCTTGCCCTCGTCCGGCTACGAGCAGTACTTC. This sequence encodes CASSLPSSGYEQYF.

This clonotype was counted once. The chain links TRBV30 to TRBJ1-2, with D perhaps matching TRBD1 (5 bases). Trimming pared 3 bases from V and 6 bases from J, leaving 17 bases between. The CDR3 spans 14 residues. CDR1 is GTSNPN and CDR2 is SVGIG in the germline V gene (reference sequence). CDR3 sequence (DNA): TGTGCCTGGAGGCTCCCGGGACCGCCAAATGGCTACACCTTC. Translated: CAWRLPGPPNGYTF.

This sequence joins TRBV20-1 and TRBJ1-1; 8 positions match TRBD1. Germline CDR1 is DFQATT and CDR2 is SNEGSKA (reference sequence). Unmatched junction bases numbered 3, after V lost 6 bases and J lost 0 bases. CDR3 size: 13 residues. CDR3 DNA: TGCAGTGCCAGGGACAGGATGAACACTGAAGCTTTCTTT. This encodes CSARDRMNTEAFF.

This clonotype was found a few times. The rearrangement joins TRBV3-1 to TRBJ2-7; TRBD2 matches at 9 bases. The V and J ends lost 4 bases and 3 bases, in that order; junction bases with no gene match: 4. The CDR3 has 14 amino acids. Looked up from germline, CDR1 is LGHDT and CDR2 is YNNKEL (reference sequence). DNA for the CDR3: TGTGCCAGCAGCCCGGGACTAGCTTACTACGAGCAGTACGTC. Translation: CASSPGLAYYEQYV.

This chain connects TRBV12-3 or TRBV12-4 to TRBJ2-3; 8 nucleotides match TRBD2. After removal of 6 bases from V and 6 bases from J, the junction contained 11 bases not matched to a gene. This CDR3 comprises 15 residues. The CDR3 DNA is TGTGCCAGCAGCGCCCGGGGGGGTCCCGTGGATACGCAGTATTTT. Translated, it gives CASSARGGPVDTQYF.

The count of this clonotype is one. The gene calls are TRBV5-1 and TRBJ2-5, with 7 nucleotides matching TRBD1. This CDR3 comprises 13 residues. Germline values: CDR1 SGHRS, CDR2 YFSETQ. V dropped 2 bases and J dropped 5; count of bases not matched to a gene: 3. This CDR3 reads CASSLGGWETQYF. CDR3 nucleotides: TGCGCCAGCAGCTTAGGGGGCTGGGAGACCCAGTACTTC.

The CDR3 nucleotides are TGTGCCAGCAGTTACCAATGGTCGGCTGAAAAACTGTTTTTT. It encodes CASSYQWSAEKLFF. The gene calls are TRBV6-5 and TRBJ1-4; D call uncertain. V was pared by 2 bases and J by 7 bases, with 11 bases between. This CDR3 is built from 14 residues. The V gene's germline CDR1 is MNHEY and CDR2 SVGAGI.

The chain links TRBV6-5 to TRBJ1-2; 9 bases fit TRBD1. Germline V lookup: CDR1 MNHEY, CDR2 SVGAGI. CDR3 length equals 17 residues. J gave up 5 bases and V 2 bases, and 12 bases lay outside the gene matches. The CDR3 spells CASSYQGGQGVFYGYTF. The CDR3 coding sequence is TGTGCCAGCAGTTACCAGGGGGGACAGGGCGTATTTTATGGCTACACCTTC.

A few counts support this clonotype. The chain couples TRBV20-1 to TRBJ1-1; possible D gene TRBD1, 6 bases. Germline V gene sequence: CDR1 DFQATT, CDR2 SNEGSKA (reference sequence). With 3 bases removed from V and 1 base from J, the gap between germline ends came to 12 bases. The length of the CDR3 is 14 residues. The CDR3 DNA reads as TGCAGTGCTAGCGGGGGCCAGGGGAACACTGAAGCTTTCTTT. It is translated as CSASGGQGNTEAFF.

This chain joins TRBV3-1 and TRBJ2-5; 8 nucleotides agree with TRBD2. J gave up 7 bases and V 0 bases, and 4 bases lay outside the gene matches. This CDR3 is built from 14 residues. Germline lookup yields CDR1 LGHDT and CDR2 YNNKEL (reference sequence). CDR3 nucleotide sequence: TGTGCCAGCAGCCAAGACGGGACTAGTGGGACCCAGTACTTC. Translated, it gives CASSQDGTSGTQYF.

This clonotype was seen a handful of times. The chain employs TRBV7-2 and TRBJ2-4, with D possibly TRBD2 on 6 matching bases. Trimming took 7 bases from V and 9 from J, leaving 22 bases between them. This CDR3 spans 15 amino acids. Germline CDR1 and CDR2: SGHTA and FQGNSA. CDR3 nucleotides: TGTGCCAGCACGACACCGGGACTCGAGCGAAGCATTCAGTACTTC. Residues: CASTTPGLERSIQYF.

This clonotype was counted between two and nine times. This chain uses TRBV4-3 with TRBJ2-1, with D possibly TRBD2 on 5 matching bases. Germline loops: CDR1 LGHNA, CDR2 YSLEER. With 3 bases removed from V and 11 bases from J, the gap between germline ends came to 11 bases. CDR3 size: 12 residues. This CDR3 reads CASSHGLGKQFF. In DNA, the CDR3 is TGCGCCAGCAGCCACGGACTGGGTAAGCAGTTCTTC.

V usage is TRBV4-3 and J usage is TRBJ2-5, with D unresolved. V was shortened by 0 bases and J by 2 bases, with 13 bases between the two germline ends. The CDR3 runs to 16 residues. Germline CDR1 is LGHNA and CDR2 is YSLEER. CDR3 region: CASSQDVWVGQETQYF. As DNA, the CDR3 is TGCGCCAGCAGCCAAGACGTTTGGGTGGGTCAAGAGACCCAGTACTTC.

The CDR3 spells CASSFGRWNTEAFF. CDR3 sequence (DNA): TGTGCCAGCAGCTTCGGACGGTGGAACACTGAAGCTTTCTTT. The gene calls are TRBV7-9 and TRBJ1-1, with D unclear. Germline CDR1 reads SEHNR; CDR2 reads FQNEAQ (reference sequence). CDR3 length equals 14 residues. Trimming stripped 3 bases from V and 1 base from J, with 9 bases between. Drawing the rest from reference TRBV7-9 and TRBJ1-1, the complete variable domain is DTGVSQNPRHKITKRGQNVTFRCDPISEHNRLYWYRQTLGQGPEFLTYFQNEAQLEKSRLLSDRFSAERPKGSFSTLEIQRTEQGDSAMYLCASSFGRWNTEAFFGQGTRLTVV.

The chain recombines TRBV6-2 or TRBV6-3 with TRBJ2-5; perhaps TRBD2 as D (6 bases). The V gene's germline CDR1 is MNHEY and CDR2 SVGEGT. V gave up 2 bases and J gave up 3 bases, with 10 bases separating them. This CDR3 comprises 14 residues. CDR3: CASSYGGWEETQYF. As DNA, the CDR3 is TGTGCCAGCAGTTACGGGGGGTGGGAAGAGACCCAGTACTTC.

This clonotype was seen at least ten times. The chain employs TRBV27 and TRBJ1-1; maybe TRBD1 (5 bases). CDR3 length equals 13 residues. Germline CDR1 is MNHEY and CDR2 is SMNVEV (reference sequence). V was clipped by 5 bases and J by 10 bases, with 17 bases between them. CDR3 DNA sequence: TGTGCCAGCAGTCCGACCTTGGGGGGGGGAGCTTTCTTT. Translated: CASSPTLGGGAFF.